In its sample, the clone carrying this TCR beta chain was seen many times. These data belong to a study of read filtering for tumor transcriptome and immune sequencing. After removal of 5 bases from V and 2 bases from J, the junction contained 5 bases not matched to a gene. The length of the CDR3 is 15 residues. In germline, CDR1 is SGHTA, CDR2 FQGNSA. From roughly 390 ng of RNA, a library with molecular barcoded alpha/delta and beta/gamma adaptors was made. TCRdb redid the calling of the reads with MiXCR, one entry per CDR3 protein. This sample has some 120,000 distinct CDR3 sequences; roughly 13% occur once, and the top ten carry about 11%.

The receptor's source is a donor at least 40 years old with multiple myeloma. V and J are TRBV7-2 and TRBJ1-5, with 8 positions matching TRBD1. The sample consisted of a population of CD138-negative cells sorted from bone marrow. CDR3 loop: CASSLDRGGNQPQHF. CDR3 nucleotide sequence: TGTGCCAGCAGCCTCGACAGGGGAGGCAATCAGCCCCAGCATTTT.